Following are 32 T cell receptor beta chains from one sample sequenced in a study of blood T cell repertoires in COVID-19. Here immunoSEQ multiplex PCR was the method, and the copy in TCRdb shows in-frame clones only, minus some. Among about 370,000 clones listed, around 89% were seen once. Sample: peripheral blood. The origin of the receptors is a woman aged 25 to 39 with COVID-19, enrolled during active disease.

The chain carries TRBV6-5 and TRBJ1-2; 11 nucleotides agree with TRBD1. The V segment lost 2 bases and the J segment 4 bases; nucleotides outside the gene matches: 6. Looked up from germline, CDR1 is MNHEY and CDR2 is SVGAGI. This CDR3 contains 16 residues. The CDR3 here is CASSYTPGQGVYGYTF. DNA of the CDR3: TGTGCCAGCAGTTACACACCGGGACAGGGGGTCTATGGCTACACCTTC.

The chain is built from TRBV12-3 or TRBV12-4 and TRBJ2-4, with D maybe TRBD1 (6 bases). V lost 8 bases to trimming and J lost 7 bases, with 12 bases between them. The CDR3 is made up of 12 amino acids. The CDR3 bases are TGTGCCAGCGGAGTACAGGGTAACATTCAGTACTTC. Translated, it gives CASGVQGNIQYF.

V is TRBV6-2 or TRBV6-3 and J is TRBJ2-1; no definite D call. V was pared by 2 bases and J by 8 bases, with 25 bases between. Germline values: CDR1 MNHEY, CDR2 SVGEGT. The CDR3 has 18 amino acids. CDR3 amino acids: CASSYLLTSDGLTYEQFF. Written as DNA, the CDR3 is TGTGCCAGCAGTTACCTGCTCACCTCAGACGGGTTGACGTATGAGCAGTTCTTC.

The CDR3 nucleotides are TGTGCCAGCAGCTTGGGTGAGGCGGTGGCCAAAAACATTCAGTACTTC. Residues: CASSLGEAVAKNIQYF. The V call is TRBV5-4, the J call TRBJ2-4; D is uncertain. Germline CDR1 is SGHNT and CDR2 is YYREEE (reference sequence). The CDR3 spans 16 residues. V was clipped by 0 bases and J by 1 base, with 11 bases between them.

The rearrangement uses TRBV11-2 and TRBJ2-5, with 7 bases matching TRBD1. The CDR3 extends over 13 amino acids. Germline CDR1 is SGHAT and CDR2 is FQNNGV. Trimming took 5 bases from V and 7 from J; bases not matched to a gene: 7. The CDR3: CASSPTGLPTQYF. CDR3 coding DNA: TGTGCCAGCAGCCCGACAGGGCTTCCGACCCAGTACTTC.

The chain recombines TRBV5-5 with TRBJ2-3; 8 bases map to TRBD1. The CDR3 covers 16 residues. V lost 4 bases to trimming and J lost 2 bases; unmatched junction nucleotides: 9. Germline assignment: CDR1 SGHKS and CDR2 YYEKEE (reference sequence). Written as DNA, the CDR3 is TGTGCCAGCAGCCGGACAGGGAGAGTTTACACAGATACGCAGTATTTT. Protein: CASSRTGRVYTDTQYF.

The chain joins TRBV19 to TRBJ2-2; 11 bases agree with TRBD2. Germline V lookup: CDR1 LNHDA, CDR2 SQIVND (reference sequence). The V gene end was trimmed by 4 bases and the J gene end by 5 bases; junction bases not matched to a gene: 12. This CDR3 spans 18 amino acids. For the CDR3, the DNA is TGTGCCAGTAGTACTAGCGGGGGGCTCCTACTTAGGACCGGGGAGCTGTTTTTT. Its protein is CASSTSGGLLLRTGELFF.

The chain carries TRBV19 and TRBJ2-3; D may be TRBD2 (6 bases). V lost 5 bases to trimming and J lost 8 bases, with 14 bases between them. In germline, CDR1 is LNHDA, CDR2 SQIVND (reference sequence). This CDR3 comprises 13 residues. CDR3 sequence (DNA): TGTGCCAGTAGTCTCAGCCCGGGGGTTACGCAGTATTTT. Translation: CASSLSPGVTQYF.

The chain has TRBV7-2 and TRBJ1-3; 7 bases map to TRBD1. V dropped 3 bases and J dropped 3; count of bases not matched to a gene: 5. From germline, CDR1 is SGHTA and CDR2 FQGNSA. The CDR3 totals 15 residues. The CDR3 DNA sequence: TGTGCCAGCAGCTTGACAGGGAATTATGGAAACACCATATATTTT. It is translated as CASSLTGNYGNTIYF.

This sequence joins TRBV28 and TRBJ2-2; maybe TRBD2 (5 bases). Trimming left V 3 bases short and J 4 bases short, with 15 bases between. This CDR3 contains 16 residues. Germline lookup yields CDR1 MDHEN and CDR2 SYDVKM. CDR3 sequence (DNA): TGTGCCAGCAGTTTTGAGACACGGCGGGCCACCGGGGAGCTGTTTTTT. It codes for CASSFETRRATGELFF.

This clone was seen repeatedly, ten times or more. The genes are TRBV2 and TRBJ2-5, with 9 bases fitting TRBD1. With 6 bases clipped from V and 5 bases from J, the junction kept 7 bases outside the gene matches. The CDR3 consists of 14 residues. Germline lookup yields CDR1 SNHLY and CDR2 FYNNEI. CDR3 nucleotides: TGTGCCAGCAGGGCCGGGACAGGGTGGGAGACCCAGTACTTC. It yields the protein CASRAGTGWETQYF.

The chain carries TRBV20-1 and TRBJ2-3, with D possibly matching TRBD2 (5 bases). The germline CDR1 and CDR2 sequences are DFQATT and SNEGSKA (reference sequence). The V gene lost 5 bases and the J gene lost 9 bases, with 9 bases spanning the gap. The CDR3 is 10 amino acids. For the CDR3, the DNA is TGCAGTGCTGTTAGAGGGACGCAGTATTTT. Its protein product is CSAVRGTQYF.

The rearrangement joins TRBV3-1 (or the pseudogene TRBV3-2) to TRBJ1-6; 7 positions match TRBD1. J was trimmed by 8 bases and V by 4 bases; bases with no gene match: 5. In germline, CDR1 is LGHDT, CDR2 YNNKEL (reference sequence). The CDR3 covers 14 residues. The CDR3 coding sequence is TGTGCCAGCAGCCTCCGGGACAGAGATTCACCCCTCCACTTT. This sequence encodes CASSLRDRDSPLHF.

The chain has TRBV4-3 and TRBJ1-2, with a weak D call TRBD1 (6 bases). This CDR3 spans 15 amino acids. Per germline, CDR1 LGHNA and CDR2 YSLEER. The V end was cut by 4 bases, the J end by 8 bases, with 20 bases between. DNA of the CDR3: TGCGCCAGCAGCCCCCGGACAGCCTCCCTGGAGGGCTACACCTTC. This translates into CASSPRTASLEGYTF.

The rearrangement uses TRBV13 and TRBJ2-1; TRBD2 matches at 14 bases. Trimming removed 4 bases from V and 4 bases from J; junction bases left unmatched: 9. Germline V gives CDR1 PRHDT, CDR2 FYEKMQ (reference sequence). This CDR3 spans 18 amino acids. This CDR3 reads CASSSGLAGAVPYNEQFF. The CDR3, as DNA: TGTGCCAGCAGCTCGGGACTAGCGGGAGCGGTTCCGTACAATGAGCAGTTCTTC.

The genes are TRBV7-2 and TRBJ1-1; D may be TRBD1 (5 bases). V was pared by 5 bases and J by 10 bases, with 23 bases between. Per the germline V gene, CDR1 is SGHTA and CDR2 is FQGNSA. The CDR3 contains 15 residues. CDR3 loop: CASSPVVGTAVGAFF. For the CDR3, the DNA is TGTGCCAGCAGCCCCGTGGTCGGGACTGCAGTTGGAGCTTTCTTT.

This clone was counted only a few times. The genes are TRBV24-1 and TRBJ1-2, with TRBD1 matching 7 bases. Germline-derived CDR1 and CDR2 are KGHDR and SFDVKD. The CDR3 is 11 amino acids. Unmatched junction bases numbered 2, after V lost 11 bases and J lost 3 bases. The DNA for the CDR3 is TGTGCCATCGGACAGGACTATGGCTACACCTTC. Its translation is CAIGQDYGYTF.

The chain carries TRBV7-2 and TRBJ2-6, with TRBD1 matching over 8 bases. The germline V gene encodes CDR1 SGHTA and CDR2 FQGNSA. The CDR3 is made up of 19 amino acids. Trimming removed 2 bases from V and 4 bases from J; junction bases left unmatched: 13. The CDR3 sequence is CASSLYHGQGAGGANVLTF. The CDR3 DNA reads TGTGCCAGCAGCTTATATCATGGCCAGGGGGCTGGAGGGGCCAACGTCCTGACTTTC.

The rearrangement joins TRBV3-1 (or the pseudogene TRBV3-2) to TRBJ2-2, with 7 bases identical to TRBD2. Germline CDR1 and CDR2: LGHDT and YNNKEL (reference sequence). The CDR3 is made up of 15 amino acids. With V trimmed by 1 base and J by 2 bases, 1 base remained unmatched. CDR3 residues: CASSQGGGNTGELFF. CDR3 coding DNA: TGTGCCAGCAGCCAAGGGGGGGGAAACACCGGGGAGCTGTTTTTT.

This clone was observed a handful of times. This chain joins TRBV12-5 and TRBJ2-7; 7 positions agree with TRBD1. The CDR3 covers 13 residues. J lost 2 bases, V lost 3 bases, and 1 base had no gene match. CDR1 is LGHNT, CDR2 FRNRAP, per germline. CDR3 loop: CASGFGQAYEQYV. In DNA form, the CDR3 reads TGTGCTAGTGGTTTTGGACAGGCCTACGAGCAGTACGTC.

The CDR3 region is CASSLWEKAASTQYF. CDR3 in DNA: TGTGCCAGCAGCCTTTGGGAGAAGGCAGCGAGTACCCAGTACTTC. V is TRBV13 and J is TRBJ2-5; possibly TRBD2 for D (5 bases). The CDR3 is 15 amino acids. V lost 5 bases and J lost 8, with 21 bases in between. Germline V lookup: CDR1 PRHDT, CDR2 FYEKMQ (reference sequence).

The chain has TRBV11-2 and TRBJ1-6; D is uncertain. Trimming took off 2 bases at V and 15 bases at J, with 14 bases between the two ends. Germline V gene sequence: CDR1 SGHAT, CDR2 FQNNGV. The CDR3 totals 13 residues. The CDR3 here is CASSLLVEGHLHF. CDR3 coding DNA: TGTGCCAGCAGCTTATTGGTGGAGGGCCACCTCCACTTT.

The rearrangement uses TRBV7-9 and TRBJ2-7; possibly TRBD1 for D (5 bases). Germline V gene sequence: CDR1 SEHNR, CDR2 FQNEAQ (reference sequence). V was trimmed by 5 bases and J by 0 bases, leaving 11 bases between them. The CDR3 sequence is 14 residues long. The CDR3 here is CASSLTGDSYEQYF. Here the CDR3 DNA reads TGTGCCAGCAGCCTAACAGGAGACTCCTACGAGCAGTACTTC.

The chain carries TRBV28 and TRBJ2-7, with 8 positions matching TRBD1. After removal of 7 bases from V and 1 base from J, the junction contained 6 bases not matched to a gene. Germline V gene lookup returns CDR1 MDHEN and CDR2 SYDVKM. The CDR3 loop spans 14 amino acids. CDR3 region: CASTGQGDSYEQYF. The CDR3 DNA sequence: TGTGCCAGCACCGGACAGGGTGATTCCTACGAGCAGTACTTC.

The V and J genes are TRBV6-5 and TRBJ2-5; D might be TRBD2 (7 bases). The ends were cut back, 2 bases at V and 4 bases at J, with 14 bases in the middle. CDR3 length: 15 amino acids. Germline CDR1 reads MNHEY; CDR2 reads SVGAGI. CDR3 in amino acids: CASSYGGGPGETQYF. CDR3 nucleotide sequence: TGTGCCAGCAGTTACGGGGGGGGGCCCGGAGAGACCCAGTACTTC.

The chain joins TRBV2 to TRBJ1-4, with 8 bases lining up with TRBD1. Germline V lookup: CDR1 SNHLY, CDR2 FYNNEI. J lost 8 bases, V lost 11 bases, and 7 bases had no gene match. The CDR3 spans 12 residues. CDR3 in amino acids: CAHRGKGEKLFF. The CDR3 coding sequence is TGTGCCCACAGGGGGAAGGGGGAAAAACTGTTTTTT.

The rearrangement uses TRBV5-4 and TRBJ2-3; 8 bases are a match to TRBD2. The germline gives CDR1 SGHNT, CDR2 YYREEE (reference sequence). V gave up 0 bases and J gave up 3 bases; unmatched junction bases: 9. The CDR3 runs to 17 residues. This CDR3 reads CASSLGSGGGPTDTQYF. In DNA, the CDR3 is TGTGCCAGCAGCTTGGGTTCGGGCGGGGGGCCTACAGATACGCAGTATTTT.

The table lists this clone with a few counts. The V and J genes are TRBV15 and TRBJ1-1; D is perhaps TRBD1 (5 bases). V was cut by 7 bases and J by 2 bases, with 11 bases left in between. The CDR3 consists of 13 residues. Looked up from germline, CDR1 is LNHNV and CDR2 is YYDKDF (reference sequence). The CDR3 DNA sequence: TGTGCCACCATCGGGGGGGACAACACTGAAGCTTTCTTT. This translates into CATIGGDNTEAFF.

The gene calls are TRBV11-2 and TRBJ2-5; 9 bases align to TRBD1. The CDR3 runs 15 residues. The trim removed 5 bases at V and 5 bases at J, leaving 9 bases unmatched. In germline, CDR1 is SGHAT, CDR2 FQNNGV. The DNA of the CDR3 is TGTGCCAGCAGCCGGCACACAGGGGGCGGGGAGACCCAGTACTTC. It encodes CASSRHTGGGETQYF. The full variable domain, rest sourced from reference TRBV11-2 and TRBJ2-5, is EAGVAQSPRYKIIEKRQSVAFWCNPISGHATLYWYQQILGQGPKLLIQFQNNGVVDDSQLPKDRFSAERLKGVDSTLKIQPAKLEDSAVYLCASSRHTGGGETQYFGPGTRLLVL.

The V and J genes are TRBV4-3 and TRBJ2-7, with a weak D call TRBD2 (8 bases). Germline values: CDR1 LGHNA, CDR2 YSLEER. This CDR3 contains 13 residues. Trimming left V 6 bases short and J 7 bases short, with 16 bases between. The CDR3 DNA reads TGCGCCAGCAGGAGGGGGCGCGGGGGGGAGCAGTACTTC. Its protein is CASRRGRGGEQYF.

The rearrangement links TRBV28 to TRBJ1-5; possibly TRBD1 for D (6 bases). Germline V CDR1 and CDR2: MDHEN, SYDVKM. With 6 bases removed from V and 1 base from J, the gap between germline ends came to 10 bases. CDR3 length: 14 residues. The CDR3 loop is CASSLDRSNQPQHF. For the CDR3, the DNA is TGTGCCAGCAGCCTGGACAGAAGCAATCAGCCCCAGCATTTT.

The chain combines TRBV6-2 or TRBV6-3 with TRBJ1-6, with D possibly TRBD1 on 6 matching bases. Germline CDR1 MNHEY, CDR2 SVGEGT. The length of the CDR3 is 13 residues. V dropped 0 bases and J dropped 15 bases, with 12 bases sitting between them. CDR3 sequence (DNA): TGTGCCAGCAGTTACTCGGGCACAGGGCTCCTCCACTTT. Encoded protein: CASSYSGTGLLHF.